These 9 T cell receptor beta chains were sequenced from one sample in a study of TIL therapy for anti-PD-1-resistant metastatic lung cancer. Time point reported: pre-treatment sample, taken before nivolumab and TIL therapy. The libraries were made with immunoSEQ v3. Method: immunoSEQ multiplex PCR; TCRdb's copy keeps in-frame clones and lacks some. The table shows approximately 50,000 clones, with around four fifths occurring only once. Sequenced material: blood, taken at baseline. These receptors came from a person aged 25 to 80 with non-small cell lung cancer.

V usage is TRBV4-3 and J usage is TRBJ2-3; D might be TRBD1 or TRBD2, each matching 5 bases. The CDR3 sequence is 17 residues long. Deletions cut 4 bases from V and 1 base from J, with 18 bases between. The germline CDR1 and CDR2 sequences are LGHNA and YSLEER. The CDR3 here is CASSRVAGQGGTDTQYF. The CDR3 bases are TGCGCCAGCAGCCGCGTGGCGGGCCAGGGTGGCACAGATACGCAGTATTTT.

The genes are TRBV3-1 (or the pseudogene TRBV3-2) and TRBJ1-1; D is unclear. Trimming left V 4 bases short and J 6 bases short, with 21 bases between. Germline CDR1 LGHDT, CDR2 YNNKEL (reference sequence). There are 16 residues in the CDR3. The CDR3 DNA sequence: TGTGCCAGCAGCCCCAGATATTCCTCAAGGGTAGCTGAAGCTTTCTTT. This translates into CASSPRYSSRVAEAFF.

The chain is built from TRBV18 and TRBJ1-4; D is undetermined. Trimming removed 6 bases from V and 0 bases from J, with 14 bases in between. The CDR3 covers 16 residues. Germline loops: CDR1 KGHSH, CDR2 LQKENI. This CDR3 reads CASSPSAGTTNEKLFF. CDR3 DNA: TGTGCCAGCTCCCCATCGGCGGGGACAACTAATGAAAAACTGTTTTTT.

V usage is TRBV11-2 and J usage is TRBJ2-5; TRBD1 matches 7 bases. This CDR3 is built from 14 residues. The junction had 10 bases not matched to a gene; V was cut back by 5 bases and J by 7 bases. CDR1 and CDR2 (germline): SGHAT, FQNNGV. As DNA, the CDR3 is TGTGCCAGCAGCCCCGCCGGGCCAGGGGGGACCCAGTACTTC. Amino acid sequence: CASSPAGPGGTQYF.

This clone was observed a few times. The rearrangement links TRBV6-6 to TRBJ1-2; D possibly corresponds to TRBD1 (5 bases). Germline V gene sequence: CDR1 MNHNY, CDR2 SVGAGI (reference sequence). The CDR3 contains 13 residues. Between the trimmed V and J ends, which lost 6 bases and 7 bases, there was a span of 15 bases. The CDR3 loop is CASSEPQGGGYTF. In nucleotides, the CDR3 is TGTGCCAGCAGCGAGCCTCAGGGCGGTGGCTACACCTTC.

The V gene is TRBV24-1, the J gene TRBJ2-1, with D possibly being TRBD1 (6 bases). V shed 3 bases and J shed 9 bases, with 11 bases lying between them. This CDR3 has 13 residues. In germline, CDR1 is KGHDR, CDR2 SFDVKD. In nucleotides, the CDR3 is TGTGCCACCAGTGATCAGGGGTGGGTTGAGCAGTTCTTC. It codes for CATSDQGWVEQFF.

A single count supports this clone. The chain employs TRBV28 and TRBJ2-1; TRBD2 aligns across 8 bases. Germline V lookup: CDR1 MDHEN, CDR2 SYDVKM. The J segment lost 1 base and the V segment lost 6 bases, leaving 8 bases of the junction unmatched. The CDR3 consists of 16 residues. The CDR3 bases are TGTGCCAGCAGCCGGGAGGGAGGGTCTTCCTACAATGAGCAGTTCTTC. It yields the protein CASSREGGSSYNEQFF.

The V gene is TRBV5-6, the J gene TRBJ2-1; D tentatively fits TRBD1 or TRBD2 (5 bases each). The CDR3 loop spans 14 amino acids. The V gene's germline CDR1 is SGHDT and CDR2 YYEEEE. Trimming took 4 bases from V and 2 from J, leaving 10 bases between them. The CDR3: CASSTGTTYNEQFF. CDR3 DNA sequence: TGTGCCAGCAGCACCGGGACCACCTACAATGAGCAGTTCTTC.

The rearrangement joins TRBV30 to TRBJ2-5, with 8 bases fitting TRBD1. In germline, CDR1 is GTSNPN, CDR2 SVGIG (reference sequence). The CDR3 is 13 residues long. After removal of 5 bases from V and 5 bases from J, the junction contained 7 bases not matched to a gene. The CDR3 is CAWAQGAVETQYF. CDR3 in DNA: TGTGCCTGGGCGCAGGGGGCCGTTGAGACCCAGTACTTC.